A single TCR beta chain is shown here with its context. The entry originates in a study of blood T cells in healthy people across ages. Around 9.4 milliliters was the volume of peripheral blood drawn from each donor. Primers used in a second PCR of roughly 6 to 12 cycles were a sample-barcoded 5' primer and a J-beta primer mix. Every sample gave at least 2.5 million paired-end reads containing CDR3. One entry per CDR3 protein, called by TCRdb with MiXCR from the 5' RACE reads. The sample holds over 1,300,000 distinct CDR3 sequences, around 59% seen once. Sequencing input: blood. The receptor comes from a man younger than 35 in good health.

The CDR3 loop is CASQAGSYEQYF. The CDR3 bases are TGTGCCAGCCAAGCGGGTTCCTACGAGCAGTACTTC. The chain joins TRBV12-3 or TRBV12-4 to TRBJ2-7; D might be TRBD2 (6 bases). The CDR3 is 12 amino acids. The V and J ends lost 8 bases and 1 base respectively, with 9 bases between them.